The 16 T cell receptor beta chains presented below share a single source sample, sequenced in a study of T cells in Graves' hyperthyroidism and ophthalmopathy. The TCR beta CDR3 regions underwent amplification using RNA transcripts as the source. Carried out on the TCR CDR3, a first-round RT-PCR used the HTBI primer set. Via MiXCR, TCRdb re-called the multiplex PCR reads, giving one row per CDR3 protein. The table lists 300,000 to 400,000 distinct CDR3 sequences, around a sixth of them singletons. The sequenced sample was blood. These receptors all come from a woman aged 50 to 60 with Graves' hyperthyroidism.

V gene TRBV12-3 or TRBV12-4 combines with J gene TRBJ1-1; D is undetermined. Trimming removed 6 bases at V and 2 bases at J, with 13 bases between. The CDR3 extends over 14 amino acids. CDR3 region: CASRGNLRNTEAFF. CDR3 nucleotide sequence: TGTGCCAGCAGGGGAAACCTAAGAAACACTGAAGCTTTCTTT.

The V call is TRBV29-1, the J call TRBJ2-1; 12 bases match TRBD2. Germline V gene data show CDR1 as SQVTM and CDR2 as ANQGSEA. V trimming: 4 bases; J trimming: 7 bases; junction bases outside the gene matches: 5. The length of the CDR3 is 14 residues. The CDR3 DNA sequence: TGCAGCGTTGTGCTAGCGGGAGGGCCTAATGAGCAGTTCTTC. It encodes CSVVLAGGPNEQFF.

This clonotype was counted a few times. CDR3 nucleotide sequence: TGCAGTGCTTCCCGGGACAGATATCAGCCCCAGCATTTT. This translates into CSASRDRYQPQHF. The V call is TRBV20-1, the J call TRBJ1-5; 7 bases align to TRBD1. The CDR3 contains 13 residues. The trim removed 5 bases at V and 5 bases at J, leaving 6 bases unmatched. Germline V gives CDR1 DFQATT, CDR2 SNEGSKA (reference sequence).

In its sample, this clonotype was seen many times. V is TRBV2 and J is TRBJ1-1; possibly TRBD1 for D (6 bases). CDR3 length: 16 residues. V lost 3 bases, J lost 3 bases, and 17 bases lay in between. Germline loops: CDR1 SNHLY, CDR2 FYNNEI. The CDR3 DNA reads TGTGCCAGCAGTGACCCCAAGGGGGGGGCTTACACTGAAGCTTTCTTT. This gives the protein CASSDPKGGAYTEAFF.

In this sample, this clonotype turned up a few times. The chain joins TRBV7-3 to TRBJ2-1; 7 bases align to TRBD1. This CDR3 is 13 amino acids long. Germline V gene sequence: CDR1 SGHTA, CDR2 FQGTGA. V was clipped by 8 bases and J by 11 bases; unmatched bases: 12. CDR3 residues: CASGDSPGWKQFF. The CDR3 DNA reads TGTGCCAGCGGGGACAGTCCAGGGTGGAAGCAGTTCTTC.

A few counts support this clonotype. V and J are TRBV28 and TRBJ1-1; no firm D call. This CDR3 contains 13 residues. Germline loops: CDR1 MDHEN, CDR2 SYDVKM. With 3 bases removed from V and 6 bases from J, the gap between germline ends came to 11 bases. CDR3 DNA sequence: TGTGCCAGCAGTTTGTACGGGGTCCCTGAAGCTTTCTTT. It translates to CASSLYGVPEAFF.

Ten or more counts support this clonotype. The chain uses TRBV11-3 and TRBJ1-1; D remains ambiguous. Germline values: CDR1 SGHNT, CDR2 YENEEA. Trimming shortened V by 2 bases and J by 11 bases, and 12 bases separated the two germline ends. The CDR3 runs to 12 residues. The CDR3 is CASSLFTLAAFF. Written as DNA, the CDR3 is TGTGCCAGCAGCTTATTTACCCTCGCGGCTTTCTTT.

This clonotype has just a few counts. As DNA, the CDR3 is TGCAGCGCCGCCGTGCAGGGGGATTACAATGAGCAGTTCTTC. It yields the protein CSAAVQGDYNEQFF. The chain uses TRBV29-1 and TRBJ2-1, with 7 nucleotides matching TRBD1. Germline V gene data show CDR1 as SQVTM and CDR2 as ANQGSEA. The CDR3 is made up of 14 amino acids. The V segment lost 7 bases and the J segment 4 bases; nucleotides outside the gene matches: 10.

This clonotype was seen ten or more times. The rearrangement uses TRBV5-6 and TRBJ1-5; TRBD1 agrees at 7 bases. Germline CDR1 SGHDT, CDR2 YYEEEE. J lost 5 bases, V lost 3 bases, and 5 bases had no gene match. The CDR3 sequence is 14 residues long. The CDR3 bases are TGTGCCAGCAGCTACAGGGGTCGTGATCAGCCCCAGCATTTT. This translates into CASSYRGRDQPQHF.

This clonotype was seen repeatedly, ten times or more. This sequence joins TRBV5-1 and TRBJ2-3; D may be TRBD1 or TRBD2 (5 bases each). Looked up from germline, CDR1 is SGHRS and CDR2 is YFSETQ. CDR3 length: 15 amino acids. V lost 4 bases and J lost 0, with 12 bases in between. The CDR3 protein is CASSRGDGSTDTQYF. The CDR3 DNA reads as TGCGCCAGCAGCAGAGGGGACGGAAGCACAGATACGCAGTATTTT.

This clonotype was detected a few times. The chain uses TRBV30 and TRBJ1-6; D gene unclear. The CDR3 spans 13 residues. Germline assignment: CDR1 GTSNPN and CDR2 SVGIG (reference sequence). Trimming removed 3 bases at V and 8 bases at J, with 11 bases between. CDR3 sequence reads: CAWRQERYSPLHF. The DNA of the CDR3 is TGTGCCTGGAGGCAGGAGAGGTATTCACCCCTCCACTTT.

J is TRBJ1-4 and V is TRBV7-9, with D maybe TRBD1 (5 bases). Germline CDR1 is SEHNR and CDR2 is FQNEAQ (reference sequence). The CDR3 runs 16 residues. The germline V and J ends were trimmed by 1 base and 2 bases, with 11 bases remaining between them. The CDR3 bases are TGTGCCAGCAGCTTAGGGGACGTGTCGACTAATGAAAAACTGTTTTTT. Its protein product is CASSLGDVSTNEKLFF.

This clonotype was observed a few times. V and J are TRBV6-1 and TRBJ2-2, with D unclear. The CDR3 contains 12 residues. Looked up from germline, CDR1 is MNHNS and CDR2 is SASEGT. V was cut by 6 bases and J by 7 bases, with 9 bases left in between. CDR3: CASSPSDGELFF. The DNA of the CDR3 is TGTGCCAGCAGCCCTAGTGACGGGGAGCTGTTTTTT.

The table lists this clonotype with a few counts. The V gene is TRBV4-2, the J gene TRBJ2-2, with D possibly being TRBD1 (5 bases). The germline V and J ends were trimmed by 0 bases and 2 bases, with 10 bases remaining between them. CDR3 length equals 16 residues. Germline values: CDR1 LGHNA, CDR2 YNFKEQ. Here the CDR3 DNA reads TGTGCCAGCAGCCAAGATCCCAGGGTTAACACCGGGGAGCTGTTTTTT. Translating gives CASSQDPRVNTGELFF.

This clonotype was found a few times. This rearrangement joins TRBV10-3 to TRBJ2-7; tentative D call: TRBD1 (6 bases). CDR1 and CDR2 (germline): ENHRY, SYGVKD. V was trimmed by 5 bases and J by 4 bases, leaving 12 bases between them. The CDR3 is 13 residues long. The CDR3 spells CAISSKGVYEQYF. The DNA for the CDR3 is TGTGCCATCAGTTCGAAGGGGGTTTACGAGCAGTACTTC.

This clonotype was detected a few times. CDR3 coding DNA: TGTGCCAGCAAGGAGGGCGCCGGCTACACCTTC. This gives the protein CASKEGAGYTF. This chain connects TRBV13 to TRBJ1-2; D is uncertain. Germline values: CDR1 PRHDT, CDR2 FYEKMQ (reference sequence). This CDR3 has 11 residues. Trimming left V 7 bases short and J 8 bases short, with 11 bases between.